Each of the 14 T cell receptor beta chains below was sequenced from the same sample in a study of T cell repertoires in cytomegalovirus infection. TCRdb re-derived calls from the reads in MiXCR, one entry per CDR3 protein. The repertoire holds around 100,000 distinct CDR3 sequences, with approximately 15% as singletons. Sequences were obtained from PBMCs. The receptors here all came from a human donor in good health (CMV status not recorded). Some clones in this sample may be carry-over from other donors' samples.

This chain connects TRBV29-1 to TRBJ2-7; D gene ambiguous. V was shortened by 6 bases and J by 3 bases, with 18 bases between the two germline ends. The CDR3 is 14 amino acids. Germline CDR1 and CDR2: SQVTM and ANQGSEA. CDR3 in DNA: TGCAGCGTCACCACCCGGAGTTCCTTCTACGAGCAGTACTTC. Amino acids: CSVTTRSSFYEQYF.

The J gene is TRBJ2-4, the V gene TRBV20-1, with TRBD1 matching 8 bases. With 5 bases clipped from V and 3 bases from J, the junction kept 3 bases outside the gene matches. The CDR3 is 13 amino acids. The germline V gene encodes CDR1 DFQATT and CDR2 SNEGSKA (reference sequence). The CDR3 DNA is TGCAGTGCTGAACAGGGGGTCAAAAACATTCAGTACTTC. Residues: CSAEQGVKNIQYF.

The sample holds many counts of this clonotype. This chain uses TRBV19 with TRBJ1-1, with a weak D call TRBD1 (5 bases). Germline assignment: CDR1 LNHDA and CDR2 SQIVND (reference sequence). Trimming shortened V by 7 bases and J by 4 bases, and 16 bases separated the two germline ends. The CDR3 has 14 amino acids. CDR3 sequence (DNA): TGTGCCAGTAAAAGGGGCCCCGAAGTCACTGAAGCTTTCTTT. Protein product: CASKRGPEVTEAFF.

This clonotype was seen at least ten times. The CDR3: CASSLGGTGGSEQYF. The CDR3 nucleotides read TGTGCCAGCAGCTTAGGAGGGACAGGGGGGTCCGAGCAGTACTTC. The gene calls are TRBV7-2 and TRBJ2-7; 11 nucleotides agree with TRBD1. Germline CDR1 SGHTA, CDR2 FQGNSA. V gave up 1 base and J gave up 6 bases; unmatched junction bases: 5. CDR3 length: 15 amino acids.

The chain employs TRBV12-3 or TRBV12-4 and TRBJ1-2, with no clear D. This CDR3 has 12 amino acids. V lost 7 bases to trimming and J lost 3 bases, with 9 bases between them. The CDR3 DNA reads TGTGCCAGCACCTTTGGCGACTATGGCTACACCTTC. Its translation: CASTFGDYGYTF.

This clonotype occurred a few times. CDR3 DNA: TGTGCCAGCAGCCAGAGTACAGGGGGACGGTCACCCCTCCACTTT. This encodes CASSQSTGGRSPLHF. V gene TRBV14 combines with J gene TRBJ1-6; 8 bases are shared with TRBD1. Germline V CDR1 and CDR2: SGHDN, FVKESK. The V segment lost 3 bases and the J segment 10 bases; nucleotides outside the gene matches: 8. The CDR3 length is 15 residues.

As for this clonotype: This clone may be a read error of a much larger clone one base away. The gene calls are TRBV7-3 and TRBJ1-6; D is unclear. Per germline, CDR1 SGHTA and CDR2 FQGTGA. This CDR3 is built from 15 residues. Written as DNA, the CDR3 is TGTGCCAGCAGCTTATACGTCGGGTATAATTCACACCTCCACTTT. Its translation: CASSLYVGYNSHLHF. Together with reference TRBV7-3 and TRBJ1-6, the CDR3 gives the full variable domain: GAGVSQTPSNKVTEKGKYVELRCDPISGHTALYWYRQSLGQGPEFLIYFQGTGAADDSGLPNDRFFAVRPEGSVSTLKIQRTERGDSAVYLCASSLYVGYNSHLHFGNGTRLTVT.

This clonotype showed up many times. The V and J genes are TRBV5-5 and TRBJ2-3; 13 nucleotides line up with TRBD2. The length of the CDR3 is 15 residues. Trimming removed 3 bases from V and 3 bases from J; junction bases left unmatched: 1. CDR1 is SGHKS, CDR2 YYEKEE, per germline (reference sequence). The DNA of the CDR3 is TGTGCCAGCAGCTGGACTAGCGGGGGAACAGATACGCAGTATTTT. It is translated as CASSWTSGGTDTQYF.

The chain couples TRBV5-1 to TRBJ2-6; the D gene is possibly TRBD1 (6 bases). This CDR3 is built from 20 residues. The germline V and J ends were trimmed by 1 base and 0 bases, with 20 bases remaining between them. CDR1 and CDR2 (germline): SGHRS, YFSETQ. The CDR3 sequence is CASSLNRMGQSSSGANVLTF. The CDR3 bases are TGCGCCAGCAGCTTGAACCGGATGGGACAATCAAGCTCTGGGGCCAACGTCCTGACTTTC. The full variable domain, in which reference TRBV5-1 and TRBJ2-6 provide the parts outside the CDR3, is KAGVTQTPRYLIKTRGQQVTLSCSPISGHRSVSWYQQTPGQGLQFLFEYFSETQRNKGNFPGRFSGRQFSNSRSEMNVSTLELGDSALYLCASSLNRMGQSSSGANVLTFGAGSRLTVL.

At least ten counts were recorded for this clonotype. The V gene is TRBV7-2, the J gene TRBJ2-7, with 12 bases fitting TRBD2. This CDR3 region has 14 residues. The germline V gene has CDR1 SGHTA and CDR2 FQGNSA. Trimming at V came to 6 bases and at J to 2 bases, leaving 2 bases not matched to a gene. The CDR3 region is CASRASGGAYEQYF. CDR3 DNA sequence: TGTGCCAGCAGGGCTAGCGGGGGGGCCTACGAGCAGTACTTC.

This clonotype was seen only a few times. The chain couples TRBV5-4 to TRBJ1-6; 10 bases are a match to TRBD1. CDR1 SGHNT and CDR2 YYREEE come from the germline V gene (reference sequence). This CDR3 region has 15 residues. V gave up 4 bases and J gave up 6 bases; unmatched junction bases: 4. In DNA form, the CDR3 reads TGTGCCAGCAGCGACCGGACAGGGGGTAATTCACCCCTCCACTTT. Translated, it gives CASSDRTGGNSPLHF.

This rearrangement joins TRBV2 to TRBJ1-2; D is undetermined. The CDR3 length is 13 residues. V lost 6 bases to trimming and J lost 4 bases, with 12 bases between them. Germline V gene lookup returns CDR1 SNHLY and CDR2 FYNNEI. CDR3 nucleotide sequence: TGTGCCAGCAGGGGAAGTACGGGCTATGGCTACACCTTC. Translated: CASRGSTGYGYTF.

This clonotype was seen repeatedly, ten times or more. The CDR3 bases are TGTGCCAGCAGCTCAGGAGGCGGGATGAGGGGTAGAAATTCACCCCTCCACTTT. Its translation is CASSSGGGMRGRNSPLHF. The chain couples TRBV7-8 to TRBJ1-6, with D maybe TRBD1 (5 bases). Trimming took off 4 bases at V and 7 bases at J, with 23 bases between the two ends. The germline gives CDR1 SGHVS, CDR2 FQNEAQ. The length of the CDR3 is 18 residues. Supplemented by reference TRBV7-8 and TRBJ1-6, the full variable domain reads GAGVSQSPRYKVAKRGQDVALRCDPISGHVSLFWYQQALGQGPEFLTYFQNEAQLDKSGLPSDRFFAERPEGSVSTLKIQRTQQEDSAVYLCASSSGGGMRGRNSPLHFGNGTRLTVT.

J is TRBJ1-1 and V is TRBV20-1, with D unclear. V was cut by 7 bases and J by 6 bases, with 12 bases left in between. This CDR3 spans 11 amino acids. CDR1 is DFQATT and CDR2 is SNEGSKA in the germline V gene (reference sequence). In nucleotides, the CDR3 is TGCAGTGGCGCAATCGGCGCTGAAGCTTTCTTT. Its protein product is CSGAIGAEAFF.